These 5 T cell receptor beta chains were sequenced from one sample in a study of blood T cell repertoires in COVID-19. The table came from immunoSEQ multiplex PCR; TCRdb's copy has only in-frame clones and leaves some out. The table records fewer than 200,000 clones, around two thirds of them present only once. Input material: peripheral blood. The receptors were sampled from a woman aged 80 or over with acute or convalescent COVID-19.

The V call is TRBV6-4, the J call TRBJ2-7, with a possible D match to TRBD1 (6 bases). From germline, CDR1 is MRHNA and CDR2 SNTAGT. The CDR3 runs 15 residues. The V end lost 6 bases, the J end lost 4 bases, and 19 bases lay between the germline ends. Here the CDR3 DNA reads TGTGCCAGCAGACTAGGGGGATCCCCCGTTTACGAGCAGTACTTC. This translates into CASRLGGSPVYEQYF.

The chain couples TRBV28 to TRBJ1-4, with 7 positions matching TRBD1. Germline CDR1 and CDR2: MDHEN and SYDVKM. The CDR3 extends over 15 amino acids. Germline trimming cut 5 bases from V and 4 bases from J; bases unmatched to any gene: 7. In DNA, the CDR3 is TGTGCCAGCAGTACAGGGGACGGTCTTAATGAAAAACTGTTTTTT. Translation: CASSTGDGLNEKLFF.

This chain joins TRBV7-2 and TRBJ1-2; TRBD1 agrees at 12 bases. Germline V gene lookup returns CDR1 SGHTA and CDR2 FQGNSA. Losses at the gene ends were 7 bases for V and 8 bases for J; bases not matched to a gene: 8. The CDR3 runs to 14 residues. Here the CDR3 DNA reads TGTGCCAGCACCTTGGGACAGGGGGCGTCGGGCTACACCTTC. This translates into CASTLGQGASGYTF.

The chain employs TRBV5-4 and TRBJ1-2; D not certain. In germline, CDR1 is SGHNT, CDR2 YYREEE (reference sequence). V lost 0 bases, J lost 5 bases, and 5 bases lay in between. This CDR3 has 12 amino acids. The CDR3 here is CASSLEEYGYTF. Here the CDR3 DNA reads TGTGCCAGCAGCTTGGAAGAGTATGGCTACACCTTC.

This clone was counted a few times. The CDR3 DNA follows: TGTGCCAGTACAGGGAGCTCCTACAATGAGCAGTTCTTC. Protein sequence: CASTGSSYNEQFF. The chain uses TRBV2 and TRBJ2-1, with a weak D call TRBD1 (6 bases). This CDR3 spans 13 amino acids. Germline loops: CDR1 SNHLY, CDR2 FYNNEI. The V end was cut by 9 bases, the J end by 0 bases, with 9 bases between.